The 19 T cell receptor beta chains listed next were all sequenced from one sample in a study of OX40 agonist ivuxolimab in advanced cancers. Profiling relied on immunoSEQ multiplex PCR, and the TCRdb table lists in-frame clones only, not all of them. The data show 9,500 to 15,000 clones, about four fifths seen once. The material was CD4+ or CD8+ T cells sorted from blood, obtained in a trial of the OX40 agonist ivuxolimab. These receptors all stem from an adult with an advanced solid tumor such as melanoma, head and neck, liver or kidney cancer.

The chain recombines TRBV19 with TRBJ1-1, with 10 positions matching TRBD1. The V gene end was trimmed by 3 bases and the J gene end by 6 bases; junction bases not matched to a gene: 1. The V gene's germline CDR1 is LNHDA and CDR2 SQIVND (reference sequence). The CDR3 extends over 13 amino acids. The CDR3 DNA follows: TGTGCCAGTAGTATGGGGACAGGGGCTGAAGCTTTCTTT. This translates into CASSMGTGAEAFF.

This clone occurred a few times. The chain uses TRBV7-2 and TRBJ2-4, with TRBD2 matching 11 bases. Germline V gene lookup returns CDR1 SGHTA and CDR2 FQGNSA. The CDR3 is 15 residues long. Trimming at V came to 5 bases and at J to 8 bases, leaving 8 bases not matched to a gene. The CDR3 nucleotides are TGTGCCAGCAGCCCAACCGGGACTAGCGGAGACATTCAGTACTTC. Its translation: CASSPTGTSGDIQYF.

This clone has just a few counts. This chain uses TRBV11-2 with TRBJ2-3; D is unresolved. This CDR3 has 12 amino acids. Deletions cut 3 bases from V and 3 bases from J, with 4 bases between. CDR1 and CDR2 from the germline V gene are SGHAT and FQNNGV. The CDR3 protein is CASSFQTDTQYF. The CDR3, as DNA: TGTGCCAGCAGCTTCCAAACAGATACGCAGTATTTT.

The chain is built from TRBV11-2 and TRBJ2-7; D call uncertain. Germline loops: CDR1 SGHAT, CDR2 FQNNGV. Trimming shortened V by 1 base and J by 6 bases, and 16 bases separated the two germline ends. The CDR3 contains 15 residues. The CDR3: CASSLGDPHPLEQYF. The CDR3 bases are TGTGCCAGCAGCTTAGGCGACCCACACCCCCTCGAGCAGTACTTC.

The chain is built from TRBV9 and TRBJ1-1, with 10 bases aligning to TRBD1. The CDR3 spans 16 residues. Germline CDR1 and CDR2: SGDLS and YYNGEE. Losses at the gene ends were 2 bases for V and 1 base for J; bases not matched to a gene: 5. The CDR3 region is CASSVHRDRGNTEAFF. CDR3 in DNA: TGTGCCAGCAGCGTTCACCGGGACAGGGGGAACACTGAAGCTTTCTTT.

This chain connects TRBV5-1 to TRBJ1-5; D is possibly TRBD1 (5 bases). Germline V CDR1 and CDR2: SGHRS, YFSETQ. Trimming stripped 0 bases from V and 1 base from J, with 8 bases between. This CDR3 contains 15 residues. CDR3 in DNA: TGCGCCAGCAGCTTGGAAGGGGAGAGCAATCAGCCCCAGCATTTT. Protein: CASSLEGESNQPQHF.

This chain connects TRBV4-1 to TRBJ1-3; no definite D call. Germline values: CDR1 MGHRA, CDR2 YSYEKL. V lost 0 bases, J lost 0 bases, and 9 bases lay in between. The CDR3 length is 16 residues. Here the CDR3 reads CASSQDPTPSGNTIYF. In DNA form, the CDR3 reads TGCGCCAGCAGCCAAGATCCTACACCCTCTGGAAACACCATATATTTT.

The rearrangement links TRBV5-4 to TRBJ2-7; 8 positions match TRBD2. The CDR3 extends over 14 amino acids. V gave up 0 bases and J gave up 4 bases; unmatched junction bases: 3. Germline V lookup: CDR1 SGHNT, CDR2 YYREEE (reference sequence). The CDR3 reads CASSLERGRYEQYF. The CDR3 coding sequence is TGTGCCAGCAGCTTGGAGCGGGGGCGGTACGAGCAGTACTTC.

A few counts support this clone. This chain connects TRBV4-1 to TRBJ1-1, with D perhaps TRBD1 (6 bases). V was pared by 3 bases and J by 8 bases, with 13 bases between. The CDR3 has 13 residues. Germline CDR1 and CDR2: MGHRA and YSYEKL. CDR3 DNA sequence: TGCGCCAGCAGCCAGGTTACTGGACAGGAAGCTTTCTTT. This codes for CASSQVTGQEAFF.

The chain combines TRBV5-6 with TRBJ1-1; D call uncertain. The CDR3 is 16 residues long. Germline values: CDR1 SGHDT, CDR2 YYEEEE. Trimming stripped 3 bases from V and 1 base from J, with 16 bases between. CDR3: CASSYGVLAANTEAFF. The DNA for the CDR3 is TGTGCCAGCAGCTACGGGGTTTTGGCGGCGAACACTGAAGCTTTCTTT.

This chain connects TRBV5-1 to TRBJ2-7; D may be TRBD2 (6 bases). Trimming took off 0 bases at V and 10 bases at J, with 11 bases between the two ends. Germline CDR1 reads SGHRS; CDR2 reads YFSETQ. The CDR3 extends over 12 amino acids. For the CDR3, the DNA is TGCGCCAGCAGCTTGGAGGGACTTCCCCAGTACTTC. This codes for CASSLEGLPQYF.

The chain employs TRBV7-9 and TRBJ2-7, with 8 positions matching TRBD2. V trimming: 7 bases; J trimming: 4 bases; junction bases outside the gene matches: 9. CDR1 SEHNR and CDR2 FQNEAQ come from the germline V gene (reference sequence). This CDR3 is 14 amino acids long. The CDR3 protein is CASTRGAGVYEQYF. The CDR3 DNA reads TGTGCCAGCACCCGAGGAGCGGGAGTGTACGAGCAGTACTTC. The entire variable domain, with the rest obtained from reference TRBV7-9 and TRBJ2-7, is as follows: DTGVSQNPRHKITKRGQNVTFRCDPISEHNRLYWYRQTLGQGPEFLTYFQNEAQLEKSRLLSDRFSAERPKGSFSTLEIQRTEQGDSAMYLCASTRGAGVYEQYFGPGTRLTVT.

In this sample, this clone turned up once. The chain couples TRBV27 to TRBJ2-7, with D possibly matching TRBD2 (5 bases). This CDR3 comprises 14 residues. The germline V and J ends were trimmed by 3 bases and 0 bases, with 9 bases remaining between them. Germline V CDR1 and CDR2: MNHEY, SMNVEV (reference sequence). CDR3 sequence reads: CASSFYGNSYEQYF. In nucleotides, the CDR3 is TGTGCCAGCAGTTTTTACGGGAACTCCTACGAGCAGTACTTC.

The gene calls are TRBV7-9 and TRBJ2-7, with D possibly TRBD1 on 5 matching bases. The CDR3 sequence is 12 residues long. In germline, CDR1 is SEHNR, CDR2 FQNEAQ (reference sequence). With 6 bases removed from V and 6 bases from J, the gap between germline ends came to 12 bases. The CDR3 bases are TGTGCCAGCAGTCAGGACACGGGCGAGCAGTACTTC. Encoded protein: CASSQDTGEQYF.

The gene calls are TRBV19 and TRBJ1-1; D uncertain. The length of the CDR3 is 11 residues. Trimming took 3 bases from V and 9 from J, leaving 8 bases between them. In germline, CDR1 is LNHDA, CDR2 SQIVND (reference sequence). CDR3 nucleotide sequence: TGTGCCAGTAGTATTCCCCAGCAAGCTTTCTTT. This gives the protein CASSIPQQAFF.

This clone was observed once. The rearrangement uses TRBV2 and TRBJ2-3, with 15 positions matching TRBD2. V shed 3 bases, J shed 6 bases, and the junction held 1 base outside the gene matches. The CDR3 extends over 15 amino acids. Germline assignment: CDR1 SNHLY and CDR2 FYNNEI. Written as DNA, the CDR3 is TGTGCCAGCAGTGAGGGACTAGCGGGGGGTGATACGCAGTATTTT. This gives the protein CASSEGLAGGDTQYF.

The chain couples TRBV10-3 to TRBJ2-4; D might be TRBD2 (5 bases). Germline V lookup: CDR1 ENHRY, CDR2 SYGVKD. The CDR3 contains 14 residues. Trimming removed 8 bases from V and 3 bases from J, with 14 bases in between. CDR3 in amino acids: CAIRDSRGKNIQYF. The DNA for the CDR3 is TGTGCCATCCGAGACTCACGGGGCAAAAACATTCAGTACTTC.

The rearrangement links TRBV6-9 to TRBJ2-7; D is ambiguous. There are 15 residues in the CDR3. The V and J ends lost 4 bases and 0 bases respectively, with 13 bases between them. Germline CDR1 reads MNHGY; CDR2 reads SVAAGI. In nucleotides, the CDR3 is TGTGCCAGCAGTTCCCCCCTTAGTTTCTCCTACGAGCAGTACTTC. Its protein product is CASSSPLSFSYEQYF.

In DNA form, the CDR3 reads TGTGCCAGCAGCCCAGACCCAAGCTCTGGAAACACCATATATTTT. Residues: CASSPDPSSGNTIYF. The chain carries TRBV11-2 and TRBJ1-3, with unresolved D. Germline V CDR1 and CDR2: SGHAT, FQNNGV. V was trimmed by 5 bases and J by 0 bases, leaving 11 bases between them. The CDR3 spans 15 residues.